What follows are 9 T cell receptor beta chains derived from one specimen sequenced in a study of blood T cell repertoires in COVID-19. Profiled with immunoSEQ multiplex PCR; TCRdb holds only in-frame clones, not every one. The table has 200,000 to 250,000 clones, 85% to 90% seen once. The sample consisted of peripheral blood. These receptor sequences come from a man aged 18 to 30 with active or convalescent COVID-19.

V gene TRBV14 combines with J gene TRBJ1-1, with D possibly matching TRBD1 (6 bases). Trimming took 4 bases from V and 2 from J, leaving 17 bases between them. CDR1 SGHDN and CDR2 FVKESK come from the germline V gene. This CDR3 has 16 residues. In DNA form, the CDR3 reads TGTGCCAGCAGCCTCCTGGGTCGAGGGACAAACACTGAAGCTTTCTTT. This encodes CASSLLGRGTNTEAFF.

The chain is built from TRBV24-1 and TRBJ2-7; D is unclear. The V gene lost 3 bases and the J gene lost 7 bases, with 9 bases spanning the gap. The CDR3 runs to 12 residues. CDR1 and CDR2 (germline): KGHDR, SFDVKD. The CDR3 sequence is CATSDSSREQYF. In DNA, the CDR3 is TGTGCCACCAGTGATAGTTCGAGAGAGCAGTACTTC.

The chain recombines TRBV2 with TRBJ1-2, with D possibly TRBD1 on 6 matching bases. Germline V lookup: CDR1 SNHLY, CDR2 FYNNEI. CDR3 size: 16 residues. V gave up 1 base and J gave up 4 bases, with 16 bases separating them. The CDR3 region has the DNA TGTGCCAGCAGTGAAGGGGACACGTCATCCGCCTATGGCTACACCTTC. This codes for CASSEGDTSSAYGYTF.

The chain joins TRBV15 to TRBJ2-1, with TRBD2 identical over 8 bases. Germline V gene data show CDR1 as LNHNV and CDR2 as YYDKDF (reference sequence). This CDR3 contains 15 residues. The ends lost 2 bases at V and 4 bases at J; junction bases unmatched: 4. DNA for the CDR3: TGTGCCACCAGCAGAACTAGCGGAAGATACAATGAGCAGTTCTTC. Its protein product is CATSRTSGRYNEQFF.

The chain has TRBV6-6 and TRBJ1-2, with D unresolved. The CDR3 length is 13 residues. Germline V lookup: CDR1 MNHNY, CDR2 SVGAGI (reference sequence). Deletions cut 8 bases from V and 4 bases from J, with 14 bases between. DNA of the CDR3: TGTGCCAGCCGCCCAGCGGCTCTCTATGGCTACACCTTC. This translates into CASRPAALYGYTF.

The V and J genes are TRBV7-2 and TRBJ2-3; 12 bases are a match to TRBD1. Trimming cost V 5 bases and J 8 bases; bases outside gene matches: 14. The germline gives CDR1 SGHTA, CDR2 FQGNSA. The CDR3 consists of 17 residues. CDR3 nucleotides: TGTGCCAGCAGCAGTTTAAGCCGGGACAGGGGGCTGTCTACGCAGTATTTT. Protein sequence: CASSSLSRDRGLSTQYF.

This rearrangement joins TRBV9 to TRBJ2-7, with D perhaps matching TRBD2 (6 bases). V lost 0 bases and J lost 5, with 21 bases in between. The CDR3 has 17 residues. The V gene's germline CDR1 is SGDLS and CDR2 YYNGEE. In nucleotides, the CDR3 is TGTGCCAGCAGCGTAGGTAATGGAGGGCAGCGCGACGACGAGCAGTACTTC. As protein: CASSVGNGGQRDDEQYF.

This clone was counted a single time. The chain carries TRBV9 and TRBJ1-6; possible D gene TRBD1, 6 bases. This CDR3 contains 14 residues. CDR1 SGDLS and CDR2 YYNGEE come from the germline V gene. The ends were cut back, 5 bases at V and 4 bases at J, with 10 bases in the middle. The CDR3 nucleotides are TGTGCCAGCAGGTCGGACAGATATAATTCACCCCTCCACTTT. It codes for CASRSDRYNSPLHF.

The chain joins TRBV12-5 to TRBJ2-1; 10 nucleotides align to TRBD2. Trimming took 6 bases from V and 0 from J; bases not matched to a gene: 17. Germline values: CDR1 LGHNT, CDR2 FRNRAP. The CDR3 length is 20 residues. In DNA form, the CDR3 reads TGTGCTAGTGGCTCTCAGATAGCGGGAGGACGAAGAAGCTCCTACAATGAGCAGTTCTTC. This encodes CASGSQIAGGRRSSYNEQFF.